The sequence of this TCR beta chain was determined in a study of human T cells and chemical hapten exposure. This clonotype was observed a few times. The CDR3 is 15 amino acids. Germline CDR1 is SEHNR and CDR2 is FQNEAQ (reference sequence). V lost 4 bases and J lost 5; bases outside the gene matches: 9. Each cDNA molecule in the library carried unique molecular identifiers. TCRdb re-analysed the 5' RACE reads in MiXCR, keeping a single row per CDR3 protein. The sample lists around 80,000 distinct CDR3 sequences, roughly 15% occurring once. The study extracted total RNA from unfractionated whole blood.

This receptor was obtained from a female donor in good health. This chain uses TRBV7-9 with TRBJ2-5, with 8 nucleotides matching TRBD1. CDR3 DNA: TGTGCCAGCAGCTCTGGACAGGGTATGGAGGAGACCCAGTACTTC. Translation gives CASSSGQGMEETQYF.